This is a list of T cell receptor beta chains from one sample in a study of OX40 agonist ivuxolimab in advanced cancers. The table came from immunoSEQ multiplex PCR; TCRdb's copy has only in-frame clones and leaves some out. The table has about 60,000 clones, roughly nine tenths seen once. The specimen comprised CD4+ or CD8+ T cells sorted from blood, sampled in a trial of the OX40 agonist ivuxolimab. The receptors were sampled from an adult with an advanced solid tumor such as melanoma, head and neck, liver or kidney cancer. CDR3s include the opening cysteine and the closing phenylalanine or tryptophan. A D gene is named only where the DNA matches it firmly. Size tells how often a clone was seen (once, few, many) or the class of an expanded clone, and some rows leave it out.

>TRBJ2-2|.|few|TRBV5-1
CASSSLLNTGELFF
TGCGCCAGCAGCTCTCTTTTAAACACCGGGGAGCTGTTTTTT
>TRBJ1-2|.|.|TRBV18
CASRRSGQTAMDGYTF
TGTGCCAGCCGCCGAAGTGGACAAACCGCCATGGATGGCTACACCTTC
>TRBJ2-5|TRBD1|.|TRBV2
CASSPLQGYVETQYF
TGTGCCAGCAGTCCCCTACAGGGGTATGTGGAGACCCAGTACTTC
>TRBJ1-1|.|.|TRBV28
CASFREGRTEAFF
TGTGCCAGCTTCCGCGAGGGTCGAACTGAAGCTTTCTTT
>TRBJ2-5|.|once|TRBV19
CASSISGDGTQYF
TGTGCCAGTAGTATCTCAGGGGATGGGACCCAGTACTTC
>TRBJ2-1|TRBD2|.|TRBV29-1
CSARGREYYNEQFF
TGCAGCGCCCGAGGGAGGGAGTACTACAATGAGCAGTTCTTC
>TRBJ2-7|.|.|TRBV4-3
CASSQEGGDEQYF
TGCGCCAGCAGCCAAGAGGGTGGGGACGAGCAGTACTTC
>TRBJ2-3|.|.|TRBV5-4
CASSLERTDTQYF
TGTGCCAGCAGCTTGGAGCGTACAGATACGCAGTATTTT
>TRBJ1-1|TRBD1|.|TRBV27
CASSFPHQGAWTEAFF
TGTGCCAGCAGTTTTCCCCACCAGGGGGCTTGGACTGAAGCTTTCTTT
>TRBJ1-1|.|few|TRBV19
CASGTLALNTEAFF
TGTGCCAGCGGGACATTGGCCCTGAACACTGAAGCTTTCTTT
>TRBJ2-2|TRBD1|.|TRBV10-3
CAISGGQGATNTGELFF
TGTGCCATCAGCGGGGGACAGGGGGCTACGAACACCGGGGAGCTGTTTTTT
>TRBJ2-2|.|.|TRBV19
CASNRQADTGELFF
TGTGCCAGTAATAGACAGGCCGACACCGGGGAGCTGTTTTTT
>TRBJ2-7|.|.|TRBV4-1
CASSQVPPTGRPNSYEQYF
TGCGCCAGCAGCCAAGTACCCCCGACGGGTAGGCCCAACTCCTACGAGCAGTACTTC
>TRBJ2-7|.|.|TRBV5-1
CASRQGHSYEQYF
TGCGCCAGCAGGCAGGGGCACTCCTACGAGCAGTACTTC
>TRBJ1-4|.|.|TRBV7-9
CASSLDGFNEKLFF
TGTGCCAGCAGCTTGGACGGTTTTAATGAAAAACTGTTTTTT
>TRBJ2-1|.|.|TRBV5-1
CASSFSTRSQRANEQFF
TGCGCCAGCAGCTTCAGCACTAGGTCCCAGCGAGCGAATGAGCAGTTCTTC
>TRBJ1-6|TRBD1|few|TRBV7-2
CASSSGQENSPLHF
TGTGCCAGCAGCTCCGGACAGGAAAATTCACCCCTCCACTTT
>TRBJ2-1|TRBD2|.|TRBV7-9
CASSKSTGLAGGGYEQFF
TGTGCCAGCAGCAAAAGTACAGGACTAGCGGGGGGTGGTTATGAGCAGTTCTTC
>TRBJ1-3|.|once|TRBV5-4
CASSRGGALGGNTIYF
TGTGCCAGCAGCCGTGGGGGGGCTTTGGGTGGAAACACCATATATTTT
>TRBJ2-5|.|.|TRBV10-3
CAISPGTLPSEEQYF
TGTGCCATCAGCCCCGGGACCCTTCCCTCGGAGGAGCAGTACTTC
>TRBJ2-5|TRBD2|once|TRBV19
CASSRRTSGGAETQYF
TGTGCCAGTAGTAGGAGGACTAGCGGGGGGGCGGAGACCCAGTACTTC
>TRBJ2-1|TRBD2|.|TRBV7-8
CASSLGPAGGQDEQFF
TGTGCCAGCAGCTTAGGTCCAGCGGGGGGGCAGGATGAGCAGTTCTTC
>TRBJ2-5|.|.|TRBV5-8
CASSLDNGPGTQYF
TGTGCCAGCAGCTTGGATAACGGTCCTGGGACCCAGTACTTC
>TRBJ2-5|TRBD2|.|TRBV5-1
CASSLGARLATQETQYF
TGCGCCAGCAGCCTGGGGGCGAGACTAGCGACCCAAGAGACCCAGTACTTC
>TRBJ2-3|.|.|TRBV5-8
CASSLVDTQYF
TGTGCCAGCAGCTTGGTAGATACGCAGTATTTT
>TRBJ2-3|.|.|TRBV7-2
CASRPPGLSTDTQYF
TGTGCCAGCAGACCCCCGGGACTCTCGACAGATACGCAGTATTTT
>TRBJ2-7|TRBD1|.|TRBV10-3
CAISEVQGSEQYF
TGTGCCATCAGTGAGGTACAGGGGAGCGAGCAGTACTTC
>TRBJ1-2|.|.|TRBV28
CASSPPGTAYGYTF
TGTGCCAGCAGTCCACCCGGGACGGCGTATGGCTACACCTTC
>TRBJ1-1|.|.|TRBV19
CASSIGVNTEAFF
TGTGCCAGTAGTATAGGAGTGAACACTGAAGCTTTCTTT
>TRBJ1-4|.|.|TRBV23-1
CASSQYSYSGVPPTNEKLFF
TGCGCCAGCAGTCAATATTCTTACTCAGGGGTCCCTCCAACTAATGAAAAACTGTTTTTT
>TRBJ1-1|.|few|TRBV30
CAWSVHPHTEAFF
TGTGCCTGGAGTGTACACCCCCACACTGAAGCTTTCTTT
>TRBJ2-1|TRBD2|once|TRBV5-4
CASSLEAGVPNEQFF
TGTGCCAGCAGCTTGGAGGCGGGGGTGCCCAATGAGCAGTTCTTC
>TRBJ2-3|.|.|TRBV10-3
CAISEGGVRGTDTQYF
TGTGCCATCAGTGAAGGGGGGGTGCGTGGCACAGATACGCAGTATTTT
>TRBJ2-1|.|.|TRBV5-1
CASKTGPNNEQFF
TGCGCCAGCAAGACAGGCCCAAACAATGAGCAGTTCTTC
>TRBJ1-1|.|.|TRBV18
CASSPVRGNTEAFF
TGTGCCAGCTCACCTGTCAGGGGCAACACTGAAGCTTTCTTT
>TRBJ2-1|.|.|TRBV19
CASSILGYPNYNEQFF
TGTGCCAGTAGTATATTGGGCTACCCTAACTACAATGAGCAGTTCTTC
>TRBJ2-7|.|few|TRBV11-2
CASSLVQRSYEQYF
TGTGCCAGCAGCTTAGTACAGCGCTCCTACGAGCAGTACTTC
>TRBJ2-5|TRBD1|.|TRBV30
CAWSILQGAGETQYF
TGTGCCTGGAGTATACTACAGGGGGCTGGAGAGACCCAGTACTTC
>TRBJ1-3|.|.|TRBV5-6
CASTAYSGNTIYF
TGTGCCAGCACTGCATACTCTGGAAACACCATATATTTT
>TRBJ2-5|.|.|TRBV9
CASSAPWAETQYF
TGTGCCAGCAGCGCACCCTGGGCGGAGACCCAGTACTTC
>TRBJ2-7|TRBD1|.|TRBV28
CASSSYRTGGGSYEQYF
TGTGCCAGCAGTTCATATAGGACAGGGGGAGGCTCCTACGAGCAGTACTTC
>TRBJ2-5|.|.|TRBV5-4
CASSIGQPGIQETQYF
TGTGCCAGCAGCATAGGACAGCCGGGGATCCAAGAGACCCAGTACTTC
>TRBJ2-2|.|.|TRBV7-8
CASSPSAGELFF
TGTGCCAGCAGCCCTAGTGCCGGGGAGCTGTTTTTT
>TRBJ2-3|.|.|TRBV5-4
CASSLVSTSTDTQYF
TGTGCCAGCAGCTTGGTTTCAACTAGCACAGATACGCAGTATTTT
>TRBJ2-5|.|.|TRBV6-1
CASSAQQETQYF
TGTGCCAGCAGTGCCCAGCAAGAGACCCAGTACTTC